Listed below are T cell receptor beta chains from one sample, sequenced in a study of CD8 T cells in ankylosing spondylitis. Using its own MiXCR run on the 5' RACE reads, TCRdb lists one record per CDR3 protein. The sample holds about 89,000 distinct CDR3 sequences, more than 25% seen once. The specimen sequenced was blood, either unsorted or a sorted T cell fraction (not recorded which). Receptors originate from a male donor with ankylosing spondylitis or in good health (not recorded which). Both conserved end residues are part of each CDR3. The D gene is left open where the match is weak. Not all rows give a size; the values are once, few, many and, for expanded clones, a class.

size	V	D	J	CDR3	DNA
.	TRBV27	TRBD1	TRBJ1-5	CASSFGTGENQPQHF	TGTGCCAGCAGTTTTGGGACAGGGGAGAATCAGCCCCAGCATTTT
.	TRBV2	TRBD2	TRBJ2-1	CASESGGVYNEQFF	TGTGCCAGCGAAAGCGGGGGGGTCTACAATGAGCAGTTCTTC
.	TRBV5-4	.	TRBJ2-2	CASSSERGQQANTGELFF	TGTGCCAGCAGCTCCGAGCGTGGACAGCAAGCGAACACCGGGGAGCTGTTTTTT
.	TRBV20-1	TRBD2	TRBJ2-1	CSALSGLYNEQFF	TGCAGTGCTCTTAGCGGGCTCTACAATGAGCAGTTCTTC
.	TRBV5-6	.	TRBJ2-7	CASSLSGEQYF	TGTGCCAGCAGCTTGAGCGGCGAGCAGTACTTC
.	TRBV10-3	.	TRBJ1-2	CAISESGIPTAGDYGYTF	TGTGCCATCAGTGAGTCTGGGATCCCCACAGCCGGGGACTATGGCTACACCTTC
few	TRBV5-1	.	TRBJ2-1	CASSLFEGNEQFF	TGCGCCAGCAGCTTGTTTGAGGGCAATGAGCAGTTCTTC
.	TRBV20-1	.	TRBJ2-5	CSASDSAQETQYF	TGCAGTGCTAGCGATTCAGCCCAAGAGACCCAGTACTTC
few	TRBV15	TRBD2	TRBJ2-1	CATSRGGGRGVNEQFF	TGTGCCACCAGCAGAGGCGGGGGTCGGGGGGTAAATGAGCAGTTCTTC
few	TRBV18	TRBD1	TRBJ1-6	CASSADRGNSPLHF	TGTGCCAGCTCAGCTGACAGGGGGAATTCACCCCTCCACTTT
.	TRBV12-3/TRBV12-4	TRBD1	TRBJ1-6	CASSPTTGASPLHF	TGTGCCAGCAGCCCGACGACAGGGGCTTCACCCCTCCACTTT
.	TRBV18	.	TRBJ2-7	CASSPPTITYEQYF	TGTGCCAGCTCACCACCCACTATTACCTACGAGCAGTACTTC
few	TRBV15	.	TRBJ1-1	CATSRDPGRANTEAFF	TGTGCCACCAGCAGAGATCCGGGCAGGGCGAACACTGAAGCTTTCTTT
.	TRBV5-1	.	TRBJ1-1	CASSLTMWEADEAFF	TGCGCCAGCAGCTTGACCATGTGGGAGGCCGATGAAGCTTTCTTT
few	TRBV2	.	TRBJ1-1	CASKGLETEAFF	TGTGCCAGCAAAGGGTTGGAGACTGAAGCTTTCTTT
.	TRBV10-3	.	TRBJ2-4	CAIMETSGNIQYF	TGTGCCATCATGGAGACCTCGGGGAACATTCAGTACTTC
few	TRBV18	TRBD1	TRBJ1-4	CASSPDRGTEKLFF	TGTGCCAGCTCACCGGACAGGGGGACTGAAAAACTGTTTTTT
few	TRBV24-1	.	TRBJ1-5	CATSETGSQPQHF	TGTGCCACCAGTGAGACGGGAAGTCAGCCCCAGCATTTT
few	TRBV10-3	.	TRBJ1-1	CAISEGWTEAFF	TGTGCCATCAGTGAGGGGTGGACTGAAGCTTTCTTT
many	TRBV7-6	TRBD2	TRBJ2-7	CASSRGSGGEQYF	TGTGCCAGCAGTCGAGGGAGCGGGGGCGAGCAGTACTTC